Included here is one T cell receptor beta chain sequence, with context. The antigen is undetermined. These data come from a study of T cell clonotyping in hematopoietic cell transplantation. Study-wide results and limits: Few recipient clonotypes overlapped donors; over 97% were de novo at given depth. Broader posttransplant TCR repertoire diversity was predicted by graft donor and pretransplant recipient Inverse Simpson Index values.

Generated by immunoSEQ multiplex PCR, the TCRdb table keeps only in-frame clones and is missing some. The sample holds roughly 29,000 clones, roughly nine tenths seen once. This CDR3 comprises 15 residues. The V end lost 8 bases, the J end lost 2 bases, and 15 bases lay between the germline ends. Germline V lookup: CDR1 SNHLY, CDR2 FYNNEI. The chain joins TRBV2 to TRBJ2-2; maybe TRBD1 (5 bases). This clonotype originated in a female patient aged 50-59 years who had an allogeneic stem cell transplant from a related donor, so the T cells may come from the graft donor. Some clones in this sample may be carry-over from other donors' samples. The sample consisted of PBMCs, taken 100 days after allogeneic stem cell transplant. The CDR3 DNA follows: TGTGCCAGCTGGGGCGGCAGGGCCAACACCGGGGAGCTGTTTTTT. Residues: CASWGGRANTGELFF.